This record covers a single T cell receptor beta chain. The data originate from a study of PD-L1 blockade in urothelial cancer. On the study more broadly: Among blood samples, the median T cell count was approximately 140,000.

The sample's time point: peripheral blood 6 weeks after treatment start. V trimming: 0 bases; J trimming: 8 bases; junction bases outside the gene matches: 9. Germline values: CDR1 SGDLS, CDR2 YYNGEE. This CDR3 has 15 amino acids. Synthetic TCR analog templates were added to each PCR reaction. Some clones are missing from TCRdb's copy, which holds only in-frame ones; the method was immunoSEQ multiplex PCR. The sample lists 30,000 to 45,000 clones, more than 80% occurring once. The material sequenced was PBMCs, taken around atezolizumab (anti-PD-L1) treatment. The chain is built from TRBV9 and TRBJ1-2; 8 nucleotides line up with TRBD1. The TCR was taken from a man aged 40-55 years with urothelial cancer. The CDR3 DNA reads as TGTGCCAGCAGCGTAGCCCCCGGCAGGGGGCAAGGCTACACCTTC. Residues: CASSVAPGRGQGYTF. The complete variable domain, with remaining parts taken from reference TRBV9 and TRBJ1-2, reads DSGVTQTPKHLITATGQRVTLRCSPRSGDLSVYWYQQSLDQGLQFLIQYYNGEERAKGNILERFSAQQFPDLHSELNLSSLELGDSALYFCASSVAPGRGQGYTFGSGTRLTVV.